This T cell receptor beta chain was retrieved from a study of early T cells in non-severe SARS-CoV-2 infection. Study information: Unpaired chains resulted from sequencing bulk RNA of unsorted whole blood.

This clonotype was seen repeatedly, ten times or more. Its antigen remains unknown. V was cut by 2 bases and J by 11 bases, with 11 bases left in between. The CDR3 runs to 13 residues. Germline CDR1 SGDLS, CDR2 YYNGEE. Individually, cDNA molecules had unique molecular identifiers attached to them. TCRdb itself ran the 5' RACE reads through MiXCR, one entry per CDR3 protein. The table includes tens of thousands of distinct CDR3 sequences, 5.7% detected once. Study-wide results and caveats: Anti-spike CD8 specificities were favored by VDJdb matching, whose results missed private and CD4 specificities.

The sequence was obtained from an adult who was a healthcare worker with PCR-confirmed SARS-CoV-2 infection or an uninfected control (not recorded which). The specimen sequenced was whole blood. This chain connects TRBV9 to TRBJ2-6; possible D gene TRBD1, 6 bases. As DNA, the CDR3 is TGTGCCAGCAGCGTTACAGGGACACACGTCCTGACTTTC. It translates to CASSVTGTHVLTF.